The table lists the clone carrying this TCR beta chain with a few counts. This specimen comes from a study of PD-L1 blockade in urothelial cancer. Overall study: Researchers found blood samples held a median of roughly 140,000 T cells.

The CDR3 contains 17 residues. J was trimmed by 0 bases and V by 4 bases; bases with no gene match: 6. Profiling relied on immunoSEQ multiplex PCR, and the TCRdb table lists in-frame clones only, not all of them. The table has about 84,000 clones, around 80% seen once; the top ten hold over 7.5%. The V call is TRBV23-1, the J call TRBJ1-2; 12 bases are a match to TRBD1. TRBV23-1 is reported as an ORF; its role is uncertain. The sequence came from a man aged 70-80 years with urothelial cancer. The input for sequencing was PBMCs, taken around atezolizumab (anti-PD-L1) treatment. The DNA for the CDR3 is TGCGCCAGCAGTCGCTTCCGGGACAGGGGGCCTAACTATGGCTACACCTTC. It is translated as CASSRFRDRGPNYGYTF.